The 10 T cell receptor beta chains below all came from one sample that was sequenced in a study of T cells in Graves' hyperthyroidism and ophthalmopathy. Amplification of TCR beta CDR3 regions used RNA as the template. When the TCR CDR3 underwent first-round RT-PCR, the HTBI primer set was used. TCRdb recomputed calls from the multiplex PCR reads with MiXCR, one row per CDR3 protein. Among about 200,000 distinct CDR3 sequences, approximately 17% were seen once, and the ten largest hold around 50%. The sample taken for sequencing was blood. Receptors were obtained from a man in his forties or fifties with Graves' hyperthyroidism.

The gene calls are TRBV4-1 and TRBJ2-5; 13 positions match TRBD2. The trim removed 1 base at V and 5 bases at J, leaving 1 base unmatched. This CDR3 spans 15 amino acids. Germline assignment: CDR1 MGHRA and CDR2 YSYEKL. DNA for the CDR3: TGCGCCAGCAGCCAAGTGGGACTAGCGGGGGAGACCCAGTACTTC. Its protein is CASSQVGLAGETQYF.

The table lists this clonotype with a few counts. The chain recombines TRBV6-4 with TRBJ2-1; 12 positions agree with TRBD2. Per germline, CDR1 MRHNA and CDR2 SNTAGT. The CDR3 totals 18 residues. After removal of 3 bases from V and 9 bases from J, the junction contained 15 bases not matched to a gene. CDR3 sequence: CASSEWGGSSGRAGEQFF. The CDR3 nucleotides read TGTGCCAGCAGTGAATGGGGGGGCTCTAGCGGGAGGGCCGGTGAGCAGTTCTTC.

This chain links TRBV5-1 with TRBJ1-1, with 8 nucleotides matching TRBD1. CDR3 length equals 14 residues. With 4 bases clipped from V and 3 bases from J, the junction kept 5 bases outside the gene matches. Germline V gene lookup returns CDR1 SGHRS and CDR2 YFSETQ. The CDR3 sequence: CASSSRGHDTEAFF. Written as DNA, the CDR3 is TGCGCCAGCAGCAGCAGGGGGCACGACACTGAAGCTTTCTTT.

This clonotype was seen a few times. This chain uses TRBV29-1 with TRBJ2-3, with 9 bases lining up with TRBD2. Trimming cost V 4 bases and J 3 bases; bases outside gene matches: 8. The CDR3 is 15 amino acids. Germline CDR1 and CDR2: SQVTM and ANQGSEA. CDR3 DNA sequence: TGCAGCGTTGGGGCAGCGGGAGGACCGACAGATACGCAGTATTTT. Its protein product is CSVGAAGGPTDTQYF.

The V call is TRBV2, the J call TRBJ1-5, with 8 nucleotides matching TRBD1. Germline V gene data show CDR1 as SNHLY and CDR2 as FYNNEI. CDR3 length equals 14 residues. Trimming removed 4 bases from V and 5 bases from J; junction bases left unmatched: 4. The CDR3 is CASSVEQGDQPQHF. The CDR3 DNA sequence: TGTGCCAGCAGTGTCGAACAGGGGGATCAGCCCCAGCATTTT.

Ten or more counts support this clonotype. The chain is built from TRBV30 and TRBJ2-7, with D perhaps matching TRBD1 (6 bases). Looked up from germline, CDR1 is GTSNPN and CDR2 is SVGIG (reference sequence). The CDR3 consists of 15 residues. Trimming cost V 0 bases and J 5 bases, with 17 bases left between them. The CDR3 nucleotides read TGTGCCTGGAGTGTACGTAATTCCAGGGGAGACGAGCAGTACTTC. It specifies CAWSVRNSRGDEQYF.

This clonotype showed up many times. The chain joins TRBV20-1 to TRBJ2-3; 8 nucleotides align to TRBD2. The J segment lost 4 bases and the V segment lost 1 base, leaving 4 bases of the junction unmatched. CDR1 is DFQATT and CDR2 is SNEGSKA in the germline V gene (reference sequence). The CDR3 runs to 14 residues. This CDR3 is CSARAGGPADTQYF. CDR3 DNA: TGCAGTGCTAGAGCGGGAGGGCCAGCAGATACGCAGTATTTT.

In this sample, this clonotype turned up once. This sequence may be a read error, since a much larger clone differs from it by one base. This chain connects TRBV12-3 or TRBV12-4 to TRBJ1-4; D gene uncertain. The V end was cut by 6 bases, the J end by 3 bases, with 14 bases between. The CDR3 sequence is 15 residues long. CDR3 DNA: TGTGCCAGCAGCCTGAACTGGTACCCTAATGAAAAACTGTTTTTT. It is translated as CASSLNWYPNEKLFF.

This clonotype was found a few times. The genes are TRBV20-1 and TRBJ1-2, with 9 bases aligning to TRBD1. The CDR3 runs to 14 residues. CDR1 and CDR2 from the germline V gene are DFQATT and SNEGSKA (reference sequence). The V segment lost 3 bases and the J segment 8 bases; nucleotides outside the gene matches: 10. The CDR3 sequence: CSASAGQGSWGYTF. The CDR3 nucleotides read TGCAGTGCTAGTGCGGGACAGGGTAGTTGGGGCTACACCTTC.

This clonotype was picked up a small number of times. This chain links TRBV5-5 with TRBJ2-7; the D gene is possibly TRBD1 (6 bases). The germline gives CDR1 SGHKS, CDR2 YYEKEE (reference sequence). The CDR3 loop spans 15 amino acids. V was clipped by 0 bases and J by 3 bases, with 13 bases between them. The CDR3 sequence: CASSLAQGLFYEQYF. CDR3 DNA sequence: TGTGCCAGCAGCTTGGCACAGGGTCTTTTCTACGAGCAGTACTTC.